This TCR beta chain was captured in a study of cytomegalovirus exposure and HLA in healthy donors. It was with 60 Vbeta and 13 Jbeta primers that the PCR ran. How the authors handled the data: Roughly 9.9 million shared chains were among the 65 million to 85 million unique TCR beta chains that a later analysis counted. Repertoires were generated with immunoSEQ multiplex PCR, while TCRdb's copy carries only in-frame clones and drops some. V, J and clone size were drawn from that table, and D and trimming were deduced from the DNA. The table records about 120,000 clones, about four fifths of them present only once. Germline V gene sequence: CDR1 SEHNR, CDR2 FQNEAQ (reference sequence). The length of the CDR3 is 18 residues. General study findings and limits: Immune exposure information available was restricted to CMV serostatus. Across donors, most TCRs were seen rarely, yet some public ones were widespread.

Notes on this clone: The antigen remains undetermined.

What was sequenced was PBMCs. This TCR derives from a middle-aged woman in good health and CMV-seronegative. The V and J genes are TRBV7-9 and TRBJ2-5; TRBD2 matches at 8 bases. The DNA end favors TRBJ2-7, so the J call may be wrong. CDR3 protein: CASSLVLAGNRVLGEQYF. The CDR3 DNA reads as TGTGCCAGCAGCTTAGTATTAGCGGGGAATAGAGTCCTCGGCGAGCAGTACTTC.